These 29 T cell receptor beta chains were sequenced from one sample in a study of regulatory T cells in long-lasting Graves disease. Investigators prepared the TCR beta libraries by applying iRepertoire HTBI primers and Arm-PCR of CDR3 regions. Each CDR3 protein is one row after TCRdb ran MiXCR on the multiplex PCR reads. Of 400,000 to 550,000 distinct CDR3 sequences listed, over 15% are singletons. The time point denotes: newly diagnosed GD, antithyroid drugs for less than 3 months. PBMC-derived RNA was used for the TCR library. The sample was also reused in another study, on T cells in Graves' hyperthyroidism and ophthalmopathy.

The source was peripheral blood mononuclear cells (PBMCs), collected at new diagnosis, from a patient treated with antithyroid drugs. The origin of the receptors is a woman between 18 and 29 years old with Graves disease.

The V gene is TRBV7-9, the J gene TRBJ1-5; D not resolved. CDR3 length: 13 residues. The V gene lost 3 bases and the J gene lost 3 bases, with 6 bases spanning the gap. CDR1 is SEHNR, CDR2 FQNEAQ, per germline (reference sequence). CDR3 DNA sequence: TGTGCCAGCAGCTTCAGCCTCAATCAGCCCCAGCATTTT. This gives the protein CASSFSLNQPQHF.

In this sample, this clonotype turned up many times. The chain employs TRBV5-5 and TRBJ2-5, with D unclear. V was trimmed by 0 bases and J by 0 bases, leaving 15 bases between them. Germline loops: CDR1 SGHKS, CDR2 YYEKEE (reference sequence). The CDR3 is 17 residues long. In DNA, the CDR3 is TGTGCCAGCAGCTTGGGTGGGGTTGCCATAAACCAAGAGACCCAGTACTTC. It yields the protein CASSLGGVAINQETQYF.

V usage is TRBV30 and J usage is TRBJ1-5, with D perhaps matching TRBD1 (5 bases). This CDR3 is 13 amino acids long. The ends were cut back, 5 bases at V and 2 bases at J, with 10 bases in the middle. Germline CDR1 reads GTSNPN; CDR2 reads SVGIG (reference sequence). For the CDR3, the DNA is TGTGCCTGGTCGGGGGGGGGCAATCAGCCCCAGCATTTT. Protein: CAWSGGGNQPQHF.

V gene TRBV7-2 combines with J gene TRBJ2-7, with unresolved D. Per germline, CDR1 SGHTA and CDR2 FQGNSA. Trimming shortened V by 5 bases and J by 2 bases, and 19 bases separated the two germline ends. The CDR3 length is 16 residues. CDR3 region: CASSPPPGRLPYEQYF. Written as DNA, the CDR3 is TGTGCCAGCAGCCCCCCCCCCGGACGGCTACCCTACGAGCAGTACTTC.

This clonotype was counted a few times. This chain joins TRBV2 and TRBJ2-6, with D tentatively TRBD2 (5 bases). Germline V gene data show CDR1 as SNHLY and CDR2 as FYNNEI. CDR3 length: 15 residues. V gave up 2 bases and J gave up 4 bases, with 9 bases separating them. The DNA for the CDR3 is TGTGCCAGCAGTGAATTACGGGGAGGGGCCAACGTCCTGACTTTC. It codes for CASSELRGGANVLTF. The whole variable domain, filled in from reference TRBV2 and TRBJ2-6, reads EPEVTQTPSHQVTQMGQEVILRCVPISNHLYFYWYRQILGQKVEFLVSFYNNEISEKSEIFDDQFSVERPDGSNFTLKIRSTKLEDSAMYFCASSELRGGANVLTFGAGSRLTVL.

There are many counts of this clonotype. This sequence joins TRBV28 and TRBJ2-7; possible D gene TRBD2, 6 bases. V lost 8 bases and J 4 bases, leaving 15 bases between the germline ends. The CDR3 totals 13 residues. Germline CDR1 and CDR2: MDHEN and SYDVKM. CDR3 in DNA: TGTGCCAGCGGGGGGACTCTTTCTTACGAGCAGTACTTC. This codes for CASGGTLSYEQYF. Together with reference TRBV28 and TRBJ2-7, the CDR3 gives the full variable domain: DVKVTQSSRYLVKRTGEKVFLECVQDMDHENMFWYRQDPGLGLRLIYFSYDVKMKEKGDIPEGYSVSREKKERFSLILESASTNQTSMYLCASGGTLSYEQYFGPGTRLTVT.

This clonotype was seen many times. The genes are TRBV5-1 and TRBJ2-7, with TRBD2 matching 9 bases. The V gene end was trimmed by 7 bases and the J gene end by 3 bases; junction bases not matched to a gene: 8. Germline lookup yields CDR1 SGHRS and CDR2 YFSETQ. The length of the CDR3 is 14 residues. The CDR3 nucleotides are TGCGCCAGCGCCGAGGCGGGGGGGGTCTACGAGCAGTACTTC. This encodes CASAEAGGVYEQYF. Drawing the rest from reference TRBV5-1 and TRBJ2-7, the complete variable domain is KAGVTQTPRYLIKTRGQQVTLSCSPISGHRSVSWYQQTPGQGLQFLFEYFSETQRNKGNFPGRFSGRQFSNSRSEMNVSTLELGDSALYLCASAEAGGVYEQYFGPGTRLTVT.

The rearrangement uses TRBV10-2 and TRBJ2-2; TRBD1 agrees at 10 bases. Germline assignment: CDR1 WSHSY and CDR2 SAAADI. This CDR3 region has 16 residues. The V gene end was trimmed by 6 bases and the J gene end by 5 bases; junction bases not matched to a gene: 9. CDR3 region: CASRGGGQGWTGELFF. As DNA, the CDR3 is TGCGCCAGCAGAGGGGGGGGACAGGGGTGGACCGGGGAGCTGTTTTTT.

The rearrangement links TRBV9 to TRBJ2-5; D not certain. The V end was cut by 4 bases, the J end by 1 base, with 5 bases between. Germline lookup yields CDR1 SGDLS and CDR2 YYNGEE. CDR3 length: 12 amino acids. CDR3 residues: CASSKAQETQYF. As DNA, the CDR3 is TGTGCCAGCAGCAAGGCCCAAGAGACCCAGTACTTC.

With regard to this clonotype: A much larger clone differs by one base, so this may be a read error. CDR3 sequence: CASSHGQGGTNEKLFF. The DNA of the CDR3 is TGCGCCAGCAGCCATGGACAGGGCGGAACTAATGAAAAACTGTTTTTT. The chain joins TRBV5-1 to TRBJ1-4, with 8 bases matching TRBD1. Germline V lookup: CDR1 SGHRS, CDR2 YFSETQ. The CDR3 spans 16 residues. J was trimmed by 1 base and V by 4 bases; bases with no gene match: 6.

Worth noting for this clonotype: A much larger clone differs by one base, so this may be a read error. This rearrangement joins TRBV6-5 to TRBJ2-7, with D possibly being TRBD1 or TRBD2 (5 bases each). CDR1 and CDR2 (germline): MNHEY, SVGAGI. CDR3 length: 15 amino acids. The ends were cut back, 0 bases at V and 2 bases at J, with 11 bases in the middle. CDR3 in DNA: TGTGCCAGCAGTTACTCCTTGGGGCGGGCCTACGAGCAGTACTTC. Protein: CASSYSLGRAYEQYF.

This clonotype was seen only a few times. V is TRBV27 and J is TRBJ2-1; D might be TRBD1 (6 bases). The CDR3 is 13 amino acids. The V gene lost 3 bases and the J gene lost 9 bases, with 12 bases spanning the gap. Germline assignment: CDR1 MNHEY and CDR2 SMNVEV (reference sequence). The CDR3 DNA sequence: TGTGCCAGCAGTTTCGGGCTAGGGGGTGAGCAGTTCTTC. Protein product: CASSFGLGGEQFF.

This clonotype was counted ten times or more. For the CDR3, the DNA is TGTGCCAGCAGTTCGCCTTCCACTAATGAAAAACTGTTTTTT. Encoded protein: CASSSPSTNEKLFF. The J gene is TRBJ1-4, the V gene TRBV28; D not resolved. Trimming took off 4 bases at V and 2 bases at J, with 8 bases between the two ends. Germline V gives CDR1 MDHEN, CDR2 SYDVKM. The length of the CDR3 is 14 residues. The whole variable domain, filled in from reference TRBV28 and TRBJ1-4, reads DVKVTQSSRYLVKRTGEKVFLECVQDMDHENMFWYRQDPGLGLRLIYFSYDVKMKEKGDIPEGYSVSREKKERFSLILESASTNQTSMYLCASSSPSTNEKLFFGSGTQLSVL.

This clonotype was counted many times. The chain employs TRBV19 and TRBJ2-7, with 8 positions matching TRBD1. V shed 4 bases, J shed 0 bases, and the junction held 5 bases outside the gene matches. From germline, CDR1 is LNHDA and CDR2 SQIVND (reference sequence). The CDR3 has 15 amino acids. The CDR3 DNA is TGTGCCAGTAGTACGACAGGGGACCCCTCCTACGAGCAGTACTTC. It yields the protein CASSTTGDPSYEQYF.

The J gene is TRBJ2-3, the V gene TRBV10-3, with TRBD2 identical over 10 bases. V was clipped by 10 bases and J by 6 bases; unmatched bases: 10. The CDR3 is 14 residues long. From germline, CDR1 is ENHRY and CDR2 SYGVKD. The CDR3 DNA is TGTGCCACGAGAGCGGGAGGGCCTTCGGATACGCAGTATTTT. It translates to CATRAGGPSDTQYF.

Regarding this clonotype: Given a much more abundant clone one base away, this may be a read error. The CDR3 here is CSASLPGTYEQFF. Written as DNA, the CDR3 is TGCAGTGCTAGTTTGCCAGGGACCTACGAGCAGTTCTTC. This rearrangement joins TRBV20-1 to TRBJ2-1, with D perhaps given as TRBD1 or TRBD2 (5 bases each). The CDR3 runs to 13 residues. Trimming took off 3 bases at V and 10 bases at J, with 16 bases between the two ends. The germline V gene has CDR1 DFQATT and CDR2 SNEGSKA (reference sequence).

This clonotype has a count of ten or more. The chain couples TRBV19 to TRBJ1-1, with 11 bases lining up with TRBD1. Germline V gene lookup returns CDR1 LNHDA and CDR2 SQIVND (reference sequence). The CDR3 runs 14 residues. Trimming cost V 6 bases and J 4 bases; bases outside gene matches: 4. CDR3 nucleotide sequence: TGTGCCAGTAGCCAGGACAGGGGGCTCACTGAAGCTTTCTTT. Protein: CASSQDRGLTEAFF.

This clonotype has just a few counts. The V and J genes are TRBV12-3 or TRBV12-4 and TRBJ1-2; D is ambiguous. V was trimmed by 2 bases and J by 6 bases, leaving 10 bases between them. The CDR3 is made up of 13 amino acids. The CDR3 DNA follows: TGTGCCAGCAGTTTACCTCCCGGGGATGGCTACACCTTC. Amino acids: CASSLPPGDGYTF.

This clonotype was counted many times. The chain links TRBV6-2 or TRBV6-3 to TRBJ2-7, with D perhaps matching TRBD2 (5 bases). Per the germline V gene, CDR1 is MNHEY and CDR2 is SVGEGT. CDR3 length: 13 amino acids. Trimming took off 5 bases at V and 9 bases at J, with 17 bases between the two ends. CDR3 coding DNA: TGTGCCAGCAGTGATACCGGGGTCCAAGGGCAGTACTTC. This translates into CASSDTGVQGQYF.

J is TRBJ1-2 and V is TRBV4-3; tentatively, D is TRBD1 (5 bases). Germline-derived CDR1 and CDR2 are LGHNA and YSLEER. V was shortened by 0 bases and J by 7 bases, with 21 bases between the two germline ends. The CDR3 length is 17 residues. Here the CDR3 reads CASSQDLFPGTSGGYTF. CDR3 nucleotides: TGCGCCAGCAGCCAAGATCTGTTTCCCGGGACCTCGGGTGGCTACACCTTC.

In this sample, this clonotype turned up a few times. The rearrangement links TRBV20-1 to TRBJ2-1; D may match TRBD1 or TRBD2 (7 bases each). The CDR3 length is 15 residues. Trimming removed 2 bases at V and 2 bases at J, with 13 bases between. Germline V gene lookup returns CDR1 DFQATT and CDR2 SNEGSKA (reference sequence). CDR3 in amino acids: CSARQAGQTYNEQFF. The CDR3 nucleotides read TGCAGTGCTAGACAAGCGGGACAGACCTACAATGAGCAGTTCTTC.

V gene TRBV27 combines with J gene TRBJ2-7; unclear D gene. Trimming took 8 bases from V and 0 from J, leaving 11 bases between them. Germline V CDR1 and CDR2: MNHEY, SMNVEV (reference sequence). This CDR3 region has 13 residues. The CDR3 DNA follows: TGTGCCAGCTCCATGAAACTCTCCTACGAGCAGTACTTC. This sequence encodes CASSMKLSYEQYF.

This chain joins TRBV7-9 and TRBJ2-3, with no clear D. This CDR3 region has 16 residues. Deletions cut 5 bases from V and 0 bases from J, with 15 bases between. Germline V gives CDR1 SEHNR, CDR2 FQNEAQ (reference sequence). The CDR3: CASSASTDGSTDTQYF. The CDR3 DNA reads as TGTGCCAGCAGCGCAAGTACCGACGGAAGCACAGATACGCAGTATTTT.

This clonotype has a handful of counts. The genes are TRBV7-8 and TRBJ2-1; D is tentatively TRBD1 or TRBD2 (5 bases each). CDR3 length: 15 amino acids. In germline, CDR1 is SGHVS, CDR2 FQNEAQ. V lost 7 bases to trimming and J lost 3 bases, with 16 bases between them. This CDR3 reads CASTSARDHYNEQFF. In nucleotides, the CDR3 is TGTGCCAGCACCTCCGCCCGGGACCACTACAATGAGCAGTTCTTC.

This clonotype has ten or more counts. The chain recombines TRBV29-1 with TRBJ2-5, with 8 bases identical to TRBD1. Germline lookup yields CDR1 SQVTM and CDR2 ANQGSEA. CDR3 length: 13 residues. Trimming cost V 6 bases and J 6 bases; bases outside gene matches: 9. In DNA form, the CDR3 reads TGCAGCGTAGACCGACAGGGGATTCAGACCCAGTACTTC. This translates into CSVDRQGIQTQYF.

This clonotype was detected many times. The chain uses TRBV12-3 or TRBV12-4 and TRBJ2-5; D not certain. This CDR3 has 13 amino acids. V was clipped by 6 bases and J by 2 bases, with 10 bases between them. The CDR3 region has the DNA TGTGCCAGCAGCTTATCCCTTCAAGAGACCCAGTACTTC. Translated, it gives CASSLSLQETQYF.

This clonotype was counted ten times or more. The chain employs TRBV15 and TRBJ2-4; D uncertain. The CDR3 contains 16 residues. V lost 0 bases, J lost 0 bases, and 9 bases lay in between. Germline CDR1 LNHNV, CDR2 YYDKDF (reference sequence). The chain's CDR3 is CATSRDSGRAKNIQYF. DNA for the CDR3: TGTGCCACCAGCAGAGATTCGGGCAGAGCCAAAAACATTCAGTACTTC.

This chain links TRBV20-1 with TRBJ1-5; TRBD1 matches 7 bases. The CDR3 loop spans 14 amino acids. V lost 2 bases to trimming and J lost 4 bases; unmatched junction nucleotides: 5. Germline CDR1 DFQATT, CDR2 SNEGSKA (reference sequence). The chain's CDR3 is CSARTTGLNQPQHF. CDR3 bases: TGCAGTGCTAGAACGACAGGGCTTAATCAGCCCCAGCATTTT.

The genes are TRBV27 and TRBJ2-1; 9 positions match TRBD1. The V gene's germline CDR1 is MNHEY and CDR2 SMNVEV (reference sequence). The CDR3 totals 13 residues. Trimming at V came to 4 bases and at J to 14 bases, leaving 9 bases not matched to a gene. The CDR3 DNA is TGTGCCAGCAGTTGGCCGGGACAGGGTGGGGAGTTCTTC. This gives the protein CASSWPGQGGEFF.